The 14 T cell receptor beta chains below all came from one sample that was sequenced in a study of blood T cell repertoires in COVID-19. This table comes from immunoSEQ multiplex PCR, and its TCRdb copy is limited to in-frame clones, with some not included. The table lists tens of thousands of clones, roughly 90% of them singletons. Input material: peripheral blood. Every receptor here comes from a man aged 35 to 55 with COVID-19, enrolled during active disease.

This clone appeared once. The chain recombines TRBV10-3 with TRBJ2-5; a possible D gene is TRBD2 (7 bases). V gave up 3 bases and J gave up 1 base, with 18 bases separating them. The CDR3 loop spans 17 amino acids. The germline V gene encodes CDR1 ENHRY and CDR2 SYGVKD. This CDR3 reads CAISDPRGAGAQETQYF. Written as DNA, the CDR3 is TGTGCCATCAGTGACCCACGAGGGGCGGGGGCCCAAGAGACCCAGTACTTC.

The V call is TRBV12-5, the J call TRBJ2-1; tentative D call: TRBD1 (7 bases). The CDR3 length is 15 residues. The V gene lost 2 bases and the J gene lost 9 bases, with 17 bases spanning the gap. CDR1 is LGHNT and CDR2 is FRNRAP in the germline V gene. The CDR3 region is CASGLRSGGRGEQFF. For the CDR3, the DNA is TGTGCTAGTGGTTTGAGGTCAGGGGGGCGAGGTGAGCAGTTCTTC.

The rearrangement uses TRBV24-1 and TRBJ2-6; TRBD2 is a possible D gene (7 bases). Per the germline V gene, CDR1 is KGHDR and CDR2 is SFDVKD. CDR3 length equals 17 residues. V shed 5 bases and J shed 4 bases, with 17 bases lying between them. The CDR3 nucleotides are TGTGCCACCAGTGCCCCCTTCGGGGGGCTCGGGGCCAACGTCCTGACTTTC. It translates to CATSAPFGGLGANVLTF.

The CDR3: CASKRQGGSETQYF. CDR3 DNA: TGCGCCAGCAAAAGACAGGGCGGCTCGGAGACCCAGTACTTC. The chain links TRBV5-1 to TRBJ2-5; 7 bases map to TRBD1. With V trimmed by 6 bases and J by 5 bases, 10 bases remained unmatched. This CDR3 comprises 14 residues. The germline V gene encodes CDR1 SGHRS and CDR2 YFSETQ.

The chain uses TRBV9 and TRBJ2-1, with TRBD2 identical over 7 bases. The J segment lost 8 bases and the V segment lost 6 bases, leaving 11 bases of the junction unmatched. The CDR3 totals 14 residues. Germline V gene sequence: CDR1 SGDLS, CDR2 YYNGEE. The CDR3 loop is CASIHRGGRDEQFF. The CDR3 DNA reads as TGTGCCAGCATACACCGGGGTGGGAGGGATGAGCAGTTCTTC.

In this sample, this clone turned up once. The chain employs TRBV4-1 and TRBJ2-1, with TRBD2 identical over 12 bases. This CDR3 region has 16 residues. CDR1 and CDR2 from the germline V gene are MGHRA and YSYEKL. V dropped 0 bases and J dropped 6; count of bases not matched to a gene: 3. The CDR3 is CASSQDPSGRANEQFF. CDR3 DNA sequence: TGCGCCAGCAGCCAAGACCCTAGCGGGAGGGCCAATGAGCAGTTCTTC.

The chain links TRBV18 to TRBJ1-6; perhaps TRBD1 as D (6 bases). Trimming removed 0 bases from V and 6 bases from J, with 9 bases in between. CDR1 and CDR2 from the germline V gene are KGHSH and LQKENI. The CDR3 contains 15 residues. The CDR3, as DNA: TGTGCCAGCTCACCACCGACAGGTCCTAATTCACCCCTCCACTTT. Its translation: CASSPPTGPNSPLHF.

J is TRBJ2-1 and V is TRBV24-1, with TRBD2 identical over 9 bases. CDR1 and CDR2 from the germline V gene are KGHDR and SFDVKD. The junction had 5 bases not matched to a gene; V was cut back by 4 bases and J by 2 bases. This CDR3 comprises 16 residues. In nucleotides, the CDR3 is TGTGCCACCAGTGACTTTAGCGGGGGAGCCTACAATGAGCAGTTCTTC. Its protein is CATSDFSGGAYNEQFF.

The chain carries TRBV14 and TRBJ1-2; D not certain. The length of the CDR3 is 16 residues. The germline V gene has CDR1 SGHDN and CDR2 FVKESK. V was shortened by 0 bases and J by 4 bases, with 15 bases between the two germline ends. The CDR3 DNA sequence: TGTGCCAGCAGCCAAGAGGGCCTTAATGAGGGCTATGGCTACACCTTC. Amino acids: CASSQEGLNEGYGYTF.

J is TRBJ2-5 and V is TRBV6-1, with TRBD1 identical over 10 bases. The CDR3 totals 16 residues. The J segment lost 2 bases and the V segment lost 2 bases, leaving 5 bases of the junction unmatched. Germline-derived CDR1 and CDR2 are MNHNS and SASEGT. CDR3 in amino acids: CASSERDRGLQETQYF. The DNA of the CDR3 is TGTGCCAGCAGTGAAAGGGACAGGGGTTTACAAGAGACCCAGTACTTC.

The J gene is TRBJ1-4, the V gene TRBV7-8; perhaps TRBD1 as D (6 bases). Germline values: CDR1 SGHVS, CDR2 FQNEAQ. CDR3 size: 13 residues. Trimming pared 6 bases from V and 8 bases from J, leaving 13 bases between. Here the CDR3 DNA reads TGTGCCAGCAGTCCCACAGGGAAAGAAAAACTGTTTTTT. Its translation: CASSPTGKEKLFF. Filled out from reference TRBV7-8 and TRBJ1-4, the complete variable domain reads GAGVSQSPRYKVAKRGQDVALRCDPISGHVSLFWYQQALGQGPEFLTYFQNEAQLDKSGLPSDRFFAERPEGSVSTLKIQRTQQEDSAVYLCASSPTGKEKLFFGSGTQLSVL.

This sequence joins TRBV4-2 and TRBJ1-4; D is unresolved. The V and J ends lost 6 bases and 3 bases respectively, with 8 bases between them. This CDR3 has 13 residues. CDR1 is LGHNA and CDR2 is YNFKEQ in the germline V gene. CDR3 amino acids: CASREESNEKLFF. As DNA, the CDR3 is TGTGCCAGCAGAGAGGAGTCTAATGAAAAACTGTTTTTT.

The rearrangement links TRBV7-6 to TRBJ1-1, with TRBD1 matching 9 bases. The germline CDR1 and CDR2 sequences are SGHVS and FNYEAQ. V shed 5 bases, J shed 7 bases, and the junction held 11 bases outside the gene matches. The CDR3 runs 15 residues. This CDR3 is CASSRTGDEQGEAFF. As DNA, the CDR3 is TGTGCCAGCAGCCGGACAGGGGACGAACAGGGTGAAGCTTTCTTT. The full variable domain, rest sourced from reference TRBV7-6 and TRBJ1-1, is GAGVSQSPRYKVTKRGQDVALRCDPISGHVSLYWYRQALGQGPEFLTYFNYEAQQDKSGLPNDRFSAERPEGSISTLTIQRTEQRDSAMYRCASSRTGDEQGEAFFGQGTRLTVV.

This sequence joins TRBV19 and TRBJ1-3, with D uncertain. Deletions cut 4 bases from V and 7 bases from J, with 5 bases between. The CDR3 consists of 11 residues. The germline CDR1 and CDR2 sequences are LNHDA and SQIVND (reference sequence). The CDR3 reads CASSRLNTIYF. In DNA, the CDR3 is TGTGCCAGTAGTAGGCTGAACACCATATATTTT.